The T cell receptor (beta chain) described here comes from a study of blood T cell repertoires in COVID-19. Clones were sequenced by immunoSEQ multiplex PCR, and TCRdb holds only the in-frame ones, with some missing. The sample lists around 200,000 clones; 87% were seen once. V lost 4 bases, J lost 6 bases, and 16 bases lay in between. Germline lookup yields CDR1 SGHVS and CDR2 FNYEAQ. The CDR3 runs to 15 residues. Specimen: peripheral blood. This clonotype was obtained from a man aged 35 to 55 with active or convalescent COVID-19. V is TRBV7-6 and J is TRBJ2-4, with D possibly TRBD1 on 6 matching bases. The CDR3 loop is CASSSQGGFGNIQYF. As DNA, the CDR3 is TGTGCCAGCAGCTCGCAAGGGGGTTTTGGAAACATTCAGTACTTC.